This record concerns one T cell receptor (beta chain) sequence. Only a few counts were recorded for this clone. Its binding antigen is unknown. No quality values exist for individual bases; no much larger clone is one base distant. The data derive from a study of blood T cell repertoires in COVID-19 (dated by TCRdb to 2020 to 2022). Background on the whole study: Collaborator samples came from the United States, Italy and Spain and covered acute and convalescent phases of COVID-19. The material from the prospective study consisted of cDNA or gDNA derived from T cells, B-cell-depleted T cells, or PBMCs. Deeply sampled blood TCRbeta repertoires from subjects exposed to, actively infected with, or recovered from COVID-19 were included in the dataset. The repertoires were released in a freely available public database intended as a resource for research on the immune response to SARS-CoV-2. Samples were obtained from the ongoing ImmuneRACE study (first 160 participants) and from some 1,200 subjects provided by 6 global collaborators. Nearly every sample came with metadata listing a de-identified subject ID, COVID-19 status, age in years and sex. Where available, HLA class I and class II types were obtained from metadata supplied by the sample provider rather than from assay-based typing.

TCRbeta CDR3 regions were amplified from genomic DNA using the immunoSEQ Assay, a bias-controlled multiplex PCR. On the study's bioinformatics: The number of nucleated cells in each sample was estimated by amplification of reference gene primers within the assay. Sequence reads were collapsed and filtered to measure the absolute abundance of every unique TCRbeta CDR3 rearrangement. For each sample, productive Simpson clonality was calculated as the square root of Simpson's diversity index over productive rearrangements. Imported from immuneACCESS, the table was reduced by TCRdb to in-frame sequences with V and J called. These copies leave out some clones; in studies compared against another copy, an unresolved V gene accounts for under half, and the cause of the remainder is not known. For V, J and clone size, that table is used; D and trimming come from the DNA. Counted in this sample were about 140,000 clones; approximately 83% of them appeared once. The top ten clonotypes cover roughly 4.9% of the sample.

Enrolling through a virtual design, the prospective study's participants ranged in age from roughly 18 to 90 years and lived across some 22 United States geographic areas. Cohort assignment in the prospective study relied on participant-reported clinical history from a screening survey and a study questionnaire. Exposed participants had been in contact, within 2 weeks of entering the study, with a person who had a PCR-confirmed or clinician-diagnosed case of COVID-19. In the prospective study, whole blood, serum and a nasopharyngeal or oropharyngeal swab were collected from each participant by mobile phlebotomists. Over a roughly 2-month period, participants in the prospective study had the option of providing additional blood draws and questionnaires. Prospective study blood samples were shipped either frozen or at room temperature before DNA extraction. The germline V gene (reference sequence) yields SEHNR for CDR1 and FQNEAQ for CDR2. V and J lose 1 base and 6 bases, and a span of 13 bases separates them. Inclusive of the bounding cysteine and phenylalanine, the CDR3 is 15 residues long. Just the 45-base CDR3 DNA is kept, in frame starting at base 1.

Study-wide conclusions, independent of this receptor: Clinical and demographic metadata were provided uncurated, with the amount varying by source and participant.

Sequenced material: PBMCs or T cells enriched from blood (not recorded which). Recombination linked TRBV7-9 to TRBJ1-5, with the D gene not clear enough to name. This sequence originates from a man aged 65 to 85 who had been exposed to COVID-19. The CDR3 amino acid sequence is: CASSLGQREGQPQHF. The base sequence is TGTGCCAGCAGCTTAGGGCAGAGAGAGGGTCAGCCCCAGCATTTT.